The rows below give T cell receptor beta chains drawn from one sample of a study of CD8+ T cells in alopecia areata. The data were produced by immunoSEQ multiplex PCR, yet TCRdb's version contains in-frame clones alone and is incomplete. The data show approximately 210,000 clones, approximately 72% seen once. Sequences were derived from CD4+ T cells sorted from blood, sampled at approximately week 42, from a patient treated with tofacitinib. The receptors come from a human donor with alopecia areata. The CDR3 runs from the conserved cysteine through the conserved F or W. Fields, in order: D gene, clone size, V gene, J gene, CDR3 protein, CDR3 DNA. D genes are given only for firm matches. For some rows the clone size is stated as once, few or many, or as a class when expanded; others skip it.

TRBD1	NA	TRBV5-1	TRBJ1-1	CASSPGRTGMNTEAFF	TGCGCCAGCAGCCCAGGGCGGACAGGAATGAACACTGAAGCTTTCTTT
NA	NA	TRBV29-1	TRBJ1-1	CSGTGEDTEAFF	TGCAGCGGGACGGGGGAAGACACTGAAGCTTTCTTT
NA	NA	TRBV5-1	TRBJ2-1	CASSSGENEQFF	TGCGCCAGCAGTTCAGGGGAAAATGAGCAGTTCTTC
NA	NA	TRBV4-3	TRBJ2-6	CASSQVYAGGPSSGANVLTF	TGCGCCAGCAGCCAAGTGTACGCCGGGGGGCCGTCCTCTGGGGCCAACGTCCTGACTTTC
NA	NA	TRBV9	TRBJ2-5	CASSVGPGPEETQYF	TGTGCCAGCAGCGTAGGTCCGGGACCGGAAGAGACCCAGTACTTC
TRBD1	NA	TRBV5-4	TRBJ2-5	CASSSRDRGSQETQYF	TGTGCCAGCAGCTCCCGGGACAGGGGCTCCCAAGAGACCCAGTACTTC
NA	once	TRBV2	TRBJ1-1	CATYRDVNTEAFF	TGTGCCACCTACAGGGATGTGAACACTGAAGCTTTCTTT
NA	few	TRBV7-8	TRBJ2-7	CASSLSGTSYEQYF	TGTGCCAGCAGCTTATCCGGGACGAGCTACGAGCAGTACTTC
NA	once	TRBV9	TRBJ2-7	CASSFGTATAEQYF	TGTGCCAGCAGTTTCGGGACGGCAACGGCCGAGCAGTACTTC
NA	NA	TRBV7-2	TRBJ2-2	CASSLAGTPNTGELFF	TGTGCCAGCAGCTTAGCTGGGACTCCGAACACCGGGGAGCTGTTTTTT
NA	NA	TRBV30	TRBJ1-2	CAGHSPGRRYGYTF	TGTGCCGGCCATTCACCGGGACGTCGATATGGCTACACCTTC
NA	NA	TRBV7-6	TRBJ2-7	CASSLDIGFSYEQYF	TGTGCCAGCAGCTTAGATATAGGCTTCTCCTACGAGCAGTACTTC
NA	NA	TRBV11-2	TRBJ1-1	CASSGRGSVGTEAFF	TGTGCCAGCAGCGGCCGGGGCTCTGTGGGGACTGAAGCTTTCTTT
NA	NA	TRBV4-1	TRBJ1-2	CASSQDDQGERNTF	TGCGCCAGCAGCCAAGATGACCAGGGTGAAAGGAACACCTTC
NA	NA	TRBV28	TRBJ2-1	CASRGGTADHYNEQFF	TGTGCCAGCAGAGGCGGGACAGCCGACCATTACAATGAGCAGTTCTTC